This entry lists 23 T cell receptor beta chains sequenced from one sample in a study of T cells in Graves' hyperthyroidism and ophthalmopathy. From RNA transcripts, TCR beta CDR3 regions were amplified. The primer set for the first-round RT-PCR of the TCR CDR3 was HTBI. TCRdb re-called the multiplex PCR reads through MiXCR, storing one row per CDR3 protein. The sample includes roughly 740,000 distinct CDR3 sequences, 16% seen only once; the top ten take approximately 8%. The sample consisted of blood. These receptors came from a man in his late teens or twenties with Graves' hyperthyroidism.

This clonotype was seen only once. A junction end diverges from the germline sequence, so it may reflect a read error. The chain employs TRBV28 and TRBJ2-5; D gene uncertain. The germline V gene has CDR1 MDHEN and CDR2 SYDVKM. The CDR3 totals 13 residues. This CDR3 is CTSRPAAQETQYF. The CDR3 nucleotides read TGTACCAGCCGTCCAGCAGCCCAAGAGACCCAGTACTTC.

This clonotype was found a few times. Being one base from a much bigger clone, this may be a read error. The gene calls are TRBV28 and TRBJ2-7; 9 bases agree with TRBD2. Germline CDR1 and CDR2: MDHEN and SYDVKM. Losses at the gene ends were 7 bases for V and 0 bases for J; bases not matched to a gene: 10. The CDR3 is made up of 16 amino acids. For the CDR3, the DNA is TGTGCCAGCAATTCTTTAGCGGGAGCCCCCTCCTACGAGCAGTACTTC. Translating gives CASNSLAGAPSYEQYF.

This clonotype was observed many times. This chain connects TRBV7-8 to TRBJ2-3; D perhaps matches TRBD1 (6 bases). Trimming left V 3 bases short and J 8 bases short, with 15 bases between. The CDR3 sequence is 14 residues long. The germline CDR1 and CDR2 sequences are SGHVS and FQNEAQ. CDR3 protein: CASSLGVGRGTQYF. The CDR3, as DNA: TGTGCCAGCAGCTTGGGAGTGGGCAGGGGTACGCAGTATTTT.

This clonotype was counted only a few times. V gene TRBV19 combines with J gene TRBJ2-1, with D tentatively TRBD2 (5 bases). Trimming pared 0 bases from V and 16 bases from J, leaving 13 bases between. The germline CDR1 and CDR2 sequences are LNHDA and SQIVND (reference sequence). This CDR3 contains 12 residues. Here the CDR3 reads CASSIESGILFF. As DNA, the CDR3 is TGTGCCAGTAGTATAGAGAGCGGAATTCTCTTCTTC. The variable domain in full, with the rest retrieved from reference TRBV19 and TRBJ2-1, is DGGITQSPKYLFRKEGQNVTLSCEQNLNHDAMYWYRQDPGQGLRLIYYSQIVNDFQKGDIAEGYSVSREKKESFPLTVTSAQKNPTAFYLCASSIESGILFFGPGTRLTVL.

This clonotype showed up many times. At one end, the junction sequence differs from germline, possibly due to a read error. This chain links TRBV13 with TRBJ2-1, with 9 bases that match TRBD2. Looked up from germline, CDR1 is PRHDT and CDR2 is FYEKMQ (reference sequence). CDR3 length: 16 residues. CDR3 amino acids: CASSLGVSGSTNEQFF. In DNA, the CDR3 is TGTGCCAGCAGCCTAGGCGTTAGCGGGAGTACCAATGAGCAGTTCTTC.

This clonotype showed up many times. The chain is built from TRBV6-2 or TRBV6-3 and TRBJ1-5; 8 bases match TRBD1. Germline V gene lookup returns CDR1 MNHEY and CDR2 SVGEGT. The CDR3 loop spans 14 amino acids. J lost 5 bases, V lost 6 bases, and 6 bases had no gene match. Here the CDR3 reads CASRGDRRYQPQHF. The CDR3 DNA reads TGTGCCAGCAGGGGGGACAGGCGTTATCAGCCCCAGCATTTT.

This clonotype was counted ten times or more. The rearrangement joins TRBV28 to TRBJ2-5; 11 nucleotides agree with TRBD2. The J segment lost 0 bases and the V segment lost 5 bases, leaving 5 bases of the junction unmatched. The V gene's germline CDR1 is MDHEN and CDR2 SYDVKM. CDR3 length equals 16 residues. Here the CDR3 DNA reads TGTGCCAGCAGTCCCCGGGGACTAGCGGACCAAGAGACCCAGTACTTC. It yields the protein CASSPRGLADQETQYF.

This clonotype has at least ten counts. V gene TRBV18 combines with J gene TRBJ2-1; unclear D gene. Germline V gene sequence: CDR1 KGHSH, CDR2 LQKENI. The V end lost 0 bases, the J end lost 3 bases, and 6 bases lay between the germline ends. The CDR3 totals 14 residues. The CDR3 spells CASSPPGRYNEQFF. The CDR3 nucleotides read TGTGCCAGCTCACCACCGGGCCGCTACAATGAGCAGTTCTTC. Full variable domain (remainder filled in from reference TRBV18 and TRBJ2-1): NAGVMQNPRHLVRRRGQEARLRCSPMKGHSHVYWYRQLPEEGLKFMVYLQKENIIDESGMPKERFSAEFPKEGPSILRIQQVVRGDSAAYFCASSPPGRYNEQFFGPGTRLTVL.

In this sample, this clonotype turned up once. Just one base apart from a much larger clone, this may be a read error. The chain combines TRBV18 with TRBJ2-3; D gene ambiguous. The CDR3 covers 17 residues. Trimming took 4 bases from V and 0 from J, leaving 17 bases between them. Germline-derived CDR1 and CDR2 are KGHSH and LQKENI. CDR3 sequence (DNA): TGTGCCAGCTCACTCCTAGTCGGAGACGCTAGCACAGATACGCAGTATTTT. It translates to CASSLLVGDASTDTQYF.

This clonotype was counted ten times or more. The chain couples TRBV18 to TRBJ1-5; TRBD1 matches at 7 bases. This CDR3 region has 13 residues. Looked up from germline, CDR1 is KGHSH and CDR2 is LQKENI. Trimming removed 11 bases from V and 4 bases from J; junction bases left unmatched: 8. For the CDR3, the DNA is TGTGCCTTTTCGACAGGGAAAAATCAGCCCCAGCATTTT. Protein product: CAFSTGKNQPQHF.

This clonotype has ten or more counts. The chain is built from TRBV12-3 or TRBV12-4 and TRBJ2-3; TRBD2 agrees at 13 bases. After removal of 6 bases from V and 10 bases from J, the junction contained 10 bases not matched to a gene. The CDR3 consists of 15 residues. DNA for the CDR3: TGTGCCAGCAGGGCCGGGACTAGCGGGACCGCTCCGCAGTATTTT. Translating it yields CASRAGTSGTAPQYF.

There are many counts of this clonotype. The J gene is TRBJ1-4, the V gene TRBV27, with 9 bases identical to TRBD1. Germline trimming cut 5 bases from V and 9 bases from J; bases unmatched to any gene: 10. This CDR3 contains 15 residues. Germline assignment: CDR1 MNHEY and CDR2 SMNVEV (reference sequence). The chain's CDR3 is CASSPGDRVWQKLFF. The CDR3 DNA is TGTGCCAGCAGTCCAGGGGACAGGGTATGGCAAAAACTGTTTTTT.

This clonotype was detected a few times. The CDR3 DNA follows: TGTGCCAGTAGTATAGGGACAGGGGGGCTTTATGAGCAGTTCTTC. Translated, it gives CASSIGTGGLYEQFF. The gene calls are TRBV19 and TRBJ2-1; 10 positions agree with TRBD1. This CDR3 spans 15 amino acids. V dropped 1 base and J dropped 8; count of bases not matched to a gene: 5. Per germline, CDR1 LNHDA and CDR2 SQIVND (reference sequence).

Many counts were recorded for this clonotype. The rearrangement joins TRBV28 to TRBJ2-7, with 7 bases lining up with TRBD2. The CDR3 has 18 residues. Germline-derived CDR1 and CDR2 are MDHEN and SYDVKM. The V gene end was trimmed by 6 bases and the J gene end by 11 bases; junction bases not matched to a gene: 28. The CDR3 spells CASSPGFSWKGPSREEYF. The CDR3 DNA follows: TGTGCCAGCAGCCCAGGGTTCTCTTGGAAGGGGCCCTCTCGGGAGGAGTACTTC.

This clonotype has at least ten counts. The V gene is TRBV28, the J gene TRBJ2-7; 7 nucleotides match TRBD1. Germline V CDR1 and CDR2: MDHEN, SYDVKM. J lost 6 bases, V lost 2 bases, and 7 bases had no gene match. CDR3 length: 14 residues. CDR3 sequence: CASSLTGTVLEQYF. CDR3 nucleotides: TGTGCCAGCAGTTTAACCGGGACAGTGCTCGAGCAGTACTTC. Full variable domain (remainder filled in from reference TRBV28 and TRBJ2-7): DVKVTQSSRYLVKRTGEKVFLECVQDMDHENMFWYRQDPGLGLRLIYFSYDVKMKEKGDIPEGYSVSREKKERFSLILESASTNQTSMYLCASSLTGTVLEQYFGPGTRLTVT.

The gene calls are TRBV20-1 and TRBJ2-1, with TRBD2 identical over 11 bases. The CDR3 runs 18 residues. Unmatched junction bases numbered 14, after V lost 0 bases and J lost 7 bases. The germline V gene has CDR1 DFQATT and CDR2 SNEGSKA (reference sequence). CDR3 coding DNA: TGCAGTGCTAGAGAGGTTGGTAGCGGGAGGGCCCGGAGGAATGAGCAGTTCTTC. Translation: CSAREVGSGRARRNEQFF.

The sample holds many counts of this clonotype. The chain is built from TRBV7-3 and TRBJ2-3, with 10 positions matching TRBD2. The CDR3 is 16 residues long. The V gene end was trimmed by 4 bases and the J gene end by 8 bases; junction bases not matched to a gene: 12. The germline V gene encodes CDR1 SGHTA and CDR2 FQGTGA. The CDR3 sequence is CASSSPSGGVRGTQYF. The DNA of the CDR3 is TGTGCCAGCAGCTCCCCTAGCGGGGGTGTCCGTGGTACGCAGTATTTT.

The rearrangement joins TRBV9 to TRBJ2-3; D possibly corresponds to TRBD2 (6 bases). Trimming removed 3 bases at V and 0 bases at J, with 14 bases between. The CDR3 contains 16 residues. CDR1 and CDR2 (germline): SGDLS, YYNGEE. This chain's CDR3 is CASSGGDGGSTDTQYF. CDR3 sequence (DNA): TGTGCCAGCAGCGGCGGGGATGGAGGGAGCACAGATACGCAGTATTTT.

Only a few counts were recorded for this clonotype. The chain joins TRBV7-9 to TRBJ1-5; D is uncertain. In germline, CDR1 is SEHNR, CDR2 FQNEAQ (reference sequence). The V gene lost 5 bases and the J gene lost 5 bases, with 10 bases spanning the gap. The CDR3 totals 13 residues. The DNA of the CDR3 is TGTGCCAGCAGCCTATCCAATTATCAGCCCCAGCATTTT. The encoded protein is CASSLSNYQPQHF.

This clonotype showed up just once. The chain couples TRBV20-1 to TRBJ1-5; D possibly corresponds to TRBD1 (6 bases). The CDR3 is made up of 15 amino acids. Per the germline V gene, CDR1 is DFQATT and CDR2 is SNEGSKA (reference sequence). Deletions cut 5 bases from V and 2 bases from J, with 16 bases between. CDR3 bases: TGCAGTGCTCGACAGGCCCAAGGAGGCAATCAGCCCCAGCATTTT. As protein: CSARQAQGGNQPQHF.

The chain links TRBV12-3 or TRBV12-4 to TRBJ2-1, with 11 bases matching TRBD2. This CDR3 comprises 15 residues. J was trimmed by 9 bases and V by 2 bases; bases with no gene match: 6. The CDR3 coding sequence is TGTGCCAGCAGTTTACTTAGCGGGAGGGTTAGTGAGCAGTTCTTC. Its translation is CASSLLSGRVSEQFF.

This clonotype was detected many times. V usage is TRBV19 and J usage is TRBJ1-1; no clear D. V gave up 6 bases and J gave up 0 bases, with 8 bases separating them. Germline V lookup: CDR1 LNHDA, CDR2 SQIVND (reference sequence). This CDR3 spans 13 amino acids. The CDR3 reads CASSYTMNTEAFF. Here the CDR3 DNA reads TGTGCCAGTAGCTACACAATGAACACTGAAGCTTTCTTT.

The chain combines TRBV10-3 with TRBJ1-2; a possible D gene is TRBD1 (5 bases). With 6 bases removed from V and 1 base from J, the gap between germline ends came to 9 bases. Germline CDR1 and CDR2: ENHRY and SYGVKD. CDR3 length: 13 residues. CDR3 nucleotide sequence: TGTGCCATCAGAGGGGTACTTAACTATGGCTACACCTTC. It specifies CAIRGVLNYGYTF.